This TCR beta chain appears in the sequencing data of a study of OX40 agonist ivuxolimab in advanced cancers. Study as a whole: Intravenous ivuxolimab at 0.01 to 10 mg/kg was given to patients every 2 weeks.

Sequencing used immunoSEQ multiplex PCR; TCRdb keeps in-frame clones, though not all of them. The repertoire has 35,000 to 55,000 clones, more than 75% of them found once; the top ten carry approximately 16%. This clone was picked up one time. The germline gives CDR1 MNHGY, CDR2 SVAAGI. The CDR3 sequence is 16 residues long. Trimming cost V 2 bases and J 3 bases; bases outside gene matches: 8. V gene TRBV6-9 combines with J gene TRBJ2-7; 9 nucleotides match TRBD1. This receptor was obtained from an adult with an advanced solid tumor such as melanoma, head and neck, liver or kidney cancer. Sequenced material: CD4+ or CD8+ T cells sorted from blood, taken in a trial of the OX40 agonist ivuxolimab. The CDR3 loop reads CASSYLRDRVYYEQYF. CDR3 DNA sequence: TGTGCCAGCAGTTATCTCCGGGACAGGGTTTACTACGAGCAGTACTTC.